Listed below are T cell receptor beta chains from one sample, sequenced in a study of OX40 agonist ivuxolimab in advanced cancers. Generated by immunoSEQ multiplex PCR, the TCRdb table keeps only in-frame clones and is missing some. Here the sample spans about 79,000 clones, roughly 88% being singletons. The sequencing here drew on CD4+ or CD8+ T cells sorted from blood, taken in a trial of the OX40 agonist ivuxolimab. Receptor source: an adult with an advanced solid tumor such as melanoma, head and neck, liver or kidney cancer. Each CDR3 is given with its conserved first and last residue. D genes are given only for firm matches. A row's size may be missing; if present it is once, few, many or a size class.

cdr3_nt: TGTGCCAGCAGTTTCACCGGGACCGGGTACAATGAGCAGTTCTTC; cdr3_aa: CASSFTGTGYNEQFF; d_call: -; v_call: TRBV6-6; clone_size: -; j_call: TRBJ2-1
cdr3_nt: TGTGCCAGCGCTCCAGAGAACACCGGGGAGCTGTTTTTT; cdr3_aa: CASAPENTGELFF; d_call: -; v_call: TRBV2; clone_size: -; j_call: TRBJ2-2
cdr3_nt: TGTGCCAGCAGTTACTCGTCCAAGCGGGAGCAGTCACCCTACGAGCAGTACTTC; cdr3_aa: CASSYSSKREQSPYEQYF; d_call: TRBD2; v_call: TRBV6-7; clone_size: -; j_call: TRBJ2-7
cdr3_nt: TGTGCCAGCAGTGAAAGAACCGGGGAGCTGTTTTTT; cdr3_aa: CASSERTGELFF; d_call: -; v_call: TRBV6-1; clone_size: -; j_call: TRBJ2-2
cdr3_nt: TGCGCCAGCAGCCAAGAGGGACAGATCTATGGCTACACCTTC; cdr3_aa: CASSQEGQIYGYTF; d_call: TRBD1; v_call: TRBV4-1; clone_size: once; j_call: TRBJ1-2
cdr3_nt: TGTGCCAGCAGCTTTGACAGGGGGCTCTATGGCTACACCTTC; cdr3_aa: CASSFDRGLYGYTF; d_call: TRBD1; v_call: TRBV7-2; clone_size: -; j_call: TRBJ1-2
cdr3_nt: TGTGCCAGCAGCTTACAGACAGGCTCCTACGAGCAGTACTTC; cdr3_aa: CASSLQTGSYEQYF; d_call: -; v_call: TRBV7-9; clone_size: -; j_call: TRBJ2-7
cdr3_nt: TGTGCCAGCAGTGTTAGCGGATACACAGAGACCCAGTACTTC; cdr3_aa: CASSVSGYTETQYF; d_call: -; v_call: TRBV6-1; clone_size: once; j_call: TRBJ2-5
cdr3_nt: TGCGCCAGCAACACGGTTCCCACAGATACGCAGTATTTT; cdr3_aa: CASNTVPTDTQYF; d_call: -; v_call: TRBV5-1; clone_size: -; j_call: TRBJ2-3
cdr3_nt: TGTGCCAGCTCACCAGGCGGGAGCTCCTACGAGCAGTACTTC; cdr3_aa: CASSPGGSSYEQYF; d_call: TRBD2; v_call: TRBV18; clone_size: -; j_call: TRBJ2-7
cdr3_nt: TGTGCCAGCAGCTTTCTTGCGGGAGGGAACAATGAGCAGTTCTTC; cdr3_aa: CASSFLAGGNNEQFF; d_call: TRBD2; v_call: TRBV11-2; clone_size: -; j_call: TRBJ2-1
cdr3_nt: TGTGCCAGCAGTCGGACAGTATTAGGGAACACTGAAGCTTTCTTT; cdr3_aa: CASSRTVLGNTEAFF; d_call: -; v_call: TRBV6-1; clone_size: -; j_call: TRBJ1-1
cdr3_nt: TGTGCCAGCAGCTTGATTGGTAGCGGTACCTCCTACGAGCAGTACTTC; cdr3_aa: CASSLIGSGTSYEQYF; d_call: -; v_call: TRBV5-4; clone_size: -; j_call: TRBJ2-7
cdr3_nt: TGCGCCAGCAGCCCTACCACCGGGACAGGGAGTTCCTACGAGCAGTACTTC; cdr3_aa: CASSPTTGTGSSYEQYF; d_call: TRBD1; v_call: TRBV5-1; clone_size: -; j_call: TRBJ2-7
cdr3_nt: TGTGCCAGCAGTGAAAGGGGGTCCCATTACCTCTCCGAGCAGTACTTC; cdr3_aa: CASSERGSHYLSEQYF; d_call: -; v_call: TRBV6-1; clone_size: -; j_call: TRBJ2-7
cdr3_nt: TGTGCCAGCAGCTTTGTGCTGATCGGGGGCTACGAGCAGTACTTC; cdr3_aa: CASSFVLIGGYEQYF; d_call: -; v_call: TRBV5-6; clone_size: once; j_call: TRBJ2-7
cdr3_nt: TGCAGCGTTGAAGAAGGGAGGGGAGGCGAGCAGTACTTC; cdr3_aa: CSVEEGRGGEQYF; d_call: TRBD2; v_call: TRBV29-1; clone_size: -; j_call: TRBJ2-7
cdr3_nt: TGTGCCAGCAGCTTGGAGCGTACGCAGTATTTT; cdr3_aa: CASSLERTQYF; d_call: -; v_call: TRBV5-5; clone_size: -; j_call: TRBJ2-3
cdr3_nt: TGTGCCAGCAGCTTAGCGCCATCACTAGCGGTCACAGATACGCAGTATTTT; cdr3_aa: CASSLAPSLAVTDTQYF; d_call: TRBD2; v_call: TRBV7-2; clone_size: -; j_call: TRBJ2-3
cdr3_nt: TGCGCCAGCAGCCAATCGGGCGGGACTACGAACACCGGGGAGCTGTTTTTT; cdr3_aa: CASSQSGGTTNTGELFF; d_call: TRBD2; v_call: TRBV4-1; clone_size: -; j_call: TRBJ2-2
cdr3_nt: TGTGCCAGCAGCTCGCGAGACTGGACTAGCGCAGGCTACGAGCAGTACTTC; cdr3_aa: CASSSRDWTSAGYEQYF; d_call: TRBD2; v_call: TRBV5-6; clone_size: -; j_call: TRBJ2-7
cdr3_nt: TGTGCCATCAGTGAGTCGAGGGATGGCTATGGCTACACCTTC; cdr3_aa: CAISESRDGYGYTF; d_call: -; v_call: TRBV10-3; clone_size: few; j_call: TRBJ1-2
cdr3_nt: TGTGCCAGCAGCTTGGCTATAGCCTACAATGAGCAGTTCTTC; cdr3_aa: CASSLAIAYNEQFF; d_call: -; v_call: TRBV5-4; clone_size: -; j_call: TRBJ2-1
cdr3_nt: TGTGCCAGCAGTGAGGAACCAACCGGGCAGCCCCAGCATTTT; cdr3_aa: CASSEEPTGQPQHF; d_call: -; v_call: TRBV6-1; clone_size: -; j_call: TRBJ1-5
cdr3_nt: TGTGCCAGCTATCCGGGGGGGGTGCGAAACACCATATATTTT; cdr3_aa: CASYPGGVRNTIYF; d_call: -; v_call: TRBV28; clone_size: -; j_call: TRBJ1-3
cdr3_nt: TGTGCCAGCAGACAAACAGGGAGAAACACCATATATTTT; cdr3_aa: CASRQTGRNTIYF; d_call: -; v_call: TRBV6-5; clone_size: -; j_call: TRBJ1-3
cdr3_nt: TGCGCCAGCAGCTTGGGGGGACTAGCGGGAGCGAACACAGATACGCAGTATTTT; cdr3_aa: CASSLGGLAGANTDTQYF; d_call: TRBD2; v_call: TRBV5-1; clone_size: -; j_call: TRBJ2-3
cdr3_nt: TGTGCCAGCTCACCAAGACTAGCCCCTAGCACAGATACGCAGTATTTT; cdr3_aa: CASSPRLAPSTDTQYF; d_call: TRBD2; v_call: TRBV18; clone_size: -; j_call: TRBJ2-3
cdr3_nt: TGTGCCAGTAGCCTAGAAGGAGGGGCGGGAAACATTCAGTACTTC; cdr3_aa: CASSLEGGAGNIQYF; d_call: -; v_call: TRBV19; clone_size: -; j_call: TRBJ2-4
cdr3_nt: TGTGCCAGCAGTTACTCCCTGACTAGACCAGATACGCAGTATTTT; cdr3_aa: CASSYSLTRPDTQYF; d_call: -; v_call: TRBV6-5; clone_size: -; j_call: TRBJ2-3
cdr3_nt: TGTGCCAGCAGCTTATACCAGACTGAAAAACTGTTTTTT; cdr3_aa: CASSLYQTEKLFF; d_call: -; v_call: TRBV7-2; clone_size: -; j_call: TRBJ1-4
cdr3_nt: TGTGCCAGTAGTACCTCTAGAGCGGGAGTAGATACGCAGTATTTT; cdr3_aa: CASSTSRAGVDTQYF; d_call: TRBD2; v_call: TRBV19; clone_size: -; j_call: TRBJ2-3
cdr3_nt: TGCGCCAGCAGGCCCGAGTTTGATCGCTACACCTTC; cdr3_aa: CASRPEFDRYTF; d_call: -; v_call: TRBV5-1; clone_size: few; j_call: TRBJ1-2
cdr3_nt: TGTGCCAGCTCACCACCGCGGAACACCGGGGAGCTGTTTTTT; cdr3_aa: CASSPPRNTGELFF; d_call: -; v_call: TRBV18; clone_size: -; j_call: TRBJ2-2
cdr3_nt: TGTGCCAGTAGTCCCGGGACAGGGGGCCGGTATGGCTACACCTTC; cdr3_aa: CASSPGTGGRYGYTF; d_call: TRBD1; v_call: TRBV19; clone_size: -; j_call: TRBJ1-2
cdr3_nt: TGCGCCAGCAGCCTCGGGGGAGCGGGCCTTAGCACAGATACGCAGTATTTT; cdr3_aa: CASSLGGAGLSTDTQYF; d_call: -; v_call: TRBV5-1; clone_size: -; j_call: TRBJ2-3
cdr3_nt: TGTGCCAGCAGTGAAAGGGGGACAGGGGTCACAGATACGCAGTATTTT; cdr3_aa: CASSERGTGVTDTQYF; d_call: TRBD1; v_call: TRBV6-1; clone_size: -; j_call: TRBJ2-3
cdr3_nt: TGTGCCAGCAGTACAAGCAGGCCGACGAACACCGGGGAGCTGTTTTTT; cdr3_aa: CASSTSRPTNTGELFF; d_call: -; v_call: TRBV28; clone_size: once; j_call: TRBJ2-2
cdr3_nt: TGCGCCAGCAGCTTGTTAGATACGCAGTATTTT; cdr3_aa: CASSLLDTQYF; d_call: -; v_call: TRBV5-1; clone_size: -; j_call: TRBJ2-3
cdr3_nt: TGTGCCAGCCATGAATCGCCAGGGGGCTACGAGCAGTACTTC; cdr3_aa: CASHESPGGYEQYF; d_call: TRBD1; v_call: TRBV28; clone_size: -; j_call: TRBJ2-7
cdr3_nt: TGCGCCAGCAGCCTGGAACGGGACACTGAAGCTTTCTTT; cdr3_aa: CASSLERDTEAFF; d_call: -; v_call: TRBV4-1; clone_size: -; j_call: TRBJ1-1
cdr3_nt: TGTGCCAGCATCCGTCAGGATCTGAACACTGAAGCTTTCTTT; cdr3_aa: CASIRQDLNTEAFF; d_call: -; v_call: TRBV2; clone_size: -; j_call: TRBJ1-1
cdr3_nt: TGTGCCAGCAGTCTCCAAAATCAGCCCCAGCATTTT; cdr3_aa: CASSLQNQPQHF; d_call: -; v_call: TRBV28; clone_size: -; j_call: TRBJ1-5
cdr3_nt: TGTGCCAGCAGCTTTTCGCCAATGGAGATGACCCAGTACTTC; cdr3_aa: CASSFSPMEMTQYF; d_call: -; v_call: TRBV7-9; clone_size: -; j_call: TRBJ2-5
cdr3_nt: TGTGCCAGCAGCTTAGTCACAGGGGGCACTGAAGCTTTCTTT; cdr3_aa: CASSLVTGGTEAFF; d_call: TRBD1; v_call: TRBV11-3; clone_size: -; j_call: TRBJ1-1
cdr3_nt: TGTGCCAGCTCACCTTTCGGACTTACCTCCTACAATGAGCAGTTCTTC; cdr3_aa: CASSPFGLTSYNEQFF; d_call: -; v_call: TRBV18; clone_size: -; j_call: TRBJ2-1
cdr3_nt: TGTGCCAGCAGCCGACAGGGGGCGGGTACCGGGGAGCTGTTTTTT; cdr3_aa: CASSRQGAGTGELFF; d_call: TRBD1; v_call: TRBV5-4; clone_size: -; j_call: TRBJ2-2
cdr3_nt: TGTGCCAGCAGCTTAGGTCGCGGGGGCGAGGGCACTGAAGCTTTCTTT; cdr3_aa: CASSLGRGGEGTEAFF; d_call: -; v_call: TRBV7-9; clone_size: -; j_call: TRBJ1-1
cdr3_nt: TGCGCCAGCAGCGCCGGGACTTTGGGAGAGACCCAGTACTTC; cdr3_aa: CASSAGTLGETQYF; d_call: -; v_call: TRBV5-1; clone_size: -; j_call: TRBJ2-5
cdr3_nt: TGCGCCAGCAGCTTGGCGGGACAGGAATCCACAGATACGCAGTATTTT; cdr3_aa: CASSLAGQESTDTQYF; d_call: TRBD1; v_call: TRBV5-1; clone_size: -; j_call: TRBJ2-3
cdr3_nt: TGTGCCAGCAGCTTAGTTGTGGGTCAGGGGGCCCATGAGCAGTTCTTC; cdr3_aa: CASSLVVGQGAHEQFF; d_call: TRBD1; v_call: TRBV11-2; clone_size: -; j_call: TRBJ2-1
cdr3_nt: TGTGCCAGCAGCTTGGATCGGCAGGGAGTTGGCTACACCTTC; cdr3_aa: CASSLDRQGVGYTF; d_call: -; v_call: TRBV5-4; clone_size: -; j_call: TRBJ1-2